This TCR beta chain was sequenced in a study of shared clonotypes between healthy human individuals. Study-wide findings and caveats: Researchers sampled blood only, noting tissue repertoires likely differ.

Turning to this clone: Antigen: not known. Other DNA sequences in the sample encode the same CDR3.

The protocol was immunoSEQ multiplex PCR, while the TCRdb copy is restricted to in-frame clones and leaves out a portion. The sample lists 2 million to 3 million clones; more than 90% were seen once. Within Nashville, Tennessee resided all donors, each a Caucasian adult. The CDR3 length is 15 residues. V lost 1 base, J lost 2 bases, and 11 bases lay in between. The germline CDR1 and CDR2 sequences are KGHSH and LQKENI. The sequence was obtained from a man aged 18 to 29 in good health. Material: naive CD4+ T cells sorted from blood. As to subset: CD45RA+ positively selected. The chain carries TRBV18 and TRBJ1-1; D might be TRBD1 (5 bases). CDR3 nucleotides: TGTGCCAGCTCACCACGGGGTGGGGGTAACACTGAAGCTTTCTTT. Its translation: CASSPRGGGNTEAFF.